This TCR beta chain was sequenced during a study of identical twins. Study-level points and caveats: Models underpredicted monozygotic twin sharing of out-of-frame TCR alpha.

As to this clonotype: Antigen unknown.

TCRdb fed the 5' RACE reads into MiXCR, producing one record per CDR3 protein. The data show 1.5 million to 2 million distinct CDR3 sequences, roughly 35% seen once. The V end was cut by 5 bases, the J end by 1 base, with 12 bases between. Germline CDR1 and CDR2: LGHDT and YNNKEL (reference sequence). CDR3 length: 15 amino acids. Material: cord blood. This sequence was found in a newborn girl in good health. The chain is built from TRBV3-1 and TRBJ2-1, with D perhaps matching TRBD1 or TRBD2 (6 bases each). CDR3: CASSSGATSYNEQFF. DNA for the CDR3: TGTGCCAGCAGCTCGGGGGCGACATCCTACAATGAGCAGTTCTTC.